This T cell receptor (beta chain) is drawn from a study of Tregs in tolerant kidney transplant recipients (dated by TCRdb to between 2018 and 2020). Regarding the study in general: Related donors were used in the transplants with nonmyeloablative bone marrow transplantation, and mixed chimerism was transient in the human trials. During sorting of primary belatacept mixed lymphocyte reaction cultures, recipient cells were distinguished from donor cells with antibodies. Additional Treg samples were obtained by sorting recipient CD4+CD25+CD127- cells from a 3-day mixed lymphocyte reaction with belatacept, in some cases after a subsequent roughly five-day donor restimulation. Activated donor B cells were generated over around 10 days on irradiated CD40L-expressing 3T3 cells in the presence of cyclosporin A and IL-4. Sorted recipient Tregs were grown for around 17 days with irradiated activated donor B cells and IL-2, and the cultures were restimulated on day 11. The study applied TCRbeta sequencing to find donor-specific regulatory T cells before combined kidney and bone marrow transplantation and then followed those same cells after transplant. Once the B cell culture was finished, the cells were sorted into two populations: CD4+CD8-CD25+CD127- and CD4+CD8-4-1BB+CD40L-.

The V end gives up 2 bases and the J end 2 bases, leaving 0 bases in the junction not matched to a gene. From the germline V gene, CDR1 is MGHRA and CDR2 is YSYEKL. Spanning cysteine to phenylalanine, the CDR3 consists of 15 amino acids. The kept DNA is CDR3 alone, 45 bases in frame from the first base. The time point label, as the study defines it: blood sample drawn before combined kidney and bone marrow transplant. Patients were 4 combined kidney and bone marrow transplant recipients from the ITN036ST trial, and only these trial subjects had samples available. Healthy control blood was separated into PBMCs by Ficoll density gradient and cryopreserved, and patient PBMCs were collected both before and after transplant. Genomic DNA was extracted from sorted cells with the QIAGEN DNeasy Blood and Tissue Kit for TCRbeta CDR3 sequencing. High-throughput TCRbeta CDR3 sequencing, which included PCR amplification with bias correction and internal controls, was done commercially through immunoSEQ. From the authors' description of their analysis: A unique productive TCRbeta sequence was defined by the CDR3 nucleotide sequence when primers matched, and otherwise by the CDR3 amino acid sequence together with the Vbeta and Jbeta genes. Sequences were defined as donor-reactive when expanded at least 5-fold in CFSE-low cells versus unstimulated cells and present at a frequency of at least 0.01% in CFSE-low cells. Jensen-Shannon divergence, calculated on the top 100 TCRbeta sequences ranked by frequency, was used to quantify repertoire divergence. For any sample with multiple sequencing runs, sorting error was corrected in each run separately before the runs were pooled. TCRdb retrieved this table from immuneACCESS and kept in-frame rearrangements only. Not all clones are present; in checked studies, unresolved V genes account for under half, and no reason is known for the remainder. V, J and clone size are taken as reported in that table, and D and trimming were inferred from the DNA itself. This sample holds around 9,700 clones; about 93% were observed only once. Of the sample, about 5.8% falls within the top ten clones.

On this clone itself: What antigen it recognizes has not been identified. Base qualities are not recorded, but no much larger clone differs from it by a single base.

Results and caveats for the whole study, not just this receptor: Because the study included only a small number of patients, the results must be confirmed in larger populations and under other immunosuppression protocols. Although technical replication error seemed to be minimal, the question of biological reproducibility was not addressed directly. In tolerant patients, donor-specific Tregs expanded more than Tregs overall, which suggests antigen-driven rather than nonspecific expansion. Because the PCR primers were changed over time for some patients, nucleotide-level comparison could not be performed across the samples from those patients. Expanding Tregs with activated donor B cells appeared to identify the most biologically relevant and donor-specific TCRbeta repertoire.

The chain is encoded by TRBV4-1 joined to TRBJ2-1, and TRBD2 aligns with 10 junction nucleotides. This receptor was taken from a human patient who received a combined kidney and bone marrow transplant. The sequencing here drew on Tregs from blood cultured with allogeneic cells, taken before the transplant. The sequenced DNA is TGCGCCAGCAGCCAAACTAGCGGGACCTACAATGAGCAGTTCTTC. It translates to CASSQTSGTYNEQFF.